This passage covers 24 T cell receptor beta chains from one sample sequenced in a study of T cell responses to AZD1222 COVID-19 vaccine. Assay: immunoSEQ multiplex PCR; the TCRdb copy retains only in-frame clones and omits some. This sample carries around 150,000 clones, approximately 94% of them seen once, and the ten largest clones take approximately 0.64%. The material was peripheral blood, obtained on day 0 of AZD1222 vaccination. These receptors all stem from an adult in good health.

The chain is built from TRBV7-9 and TRBJ2-7; D gene ambiguous. V shed 8 bases and J shed 1 base, with 21 bases lying between them. This CDR3 has 16 amino acids. Germline loops: CDR1 SEHNR, CDR2 FQNEAQ (reference sequence). CDR3: CASGKFGSFGSYEQYF. In nucleotides, the CDR3 is TGTGCCAGCGGCAAATTCGGAAGTTTCGGGTCCTACGAGCAGTACTTC.

On this clone itself: A read error is possible here, since a much larger clone lies one base away. The CDR3 DNA reads TGTGCCAGCAGCTTAGGGAATGAGCAGTTCTTC. It is translated as CASSLGNEQFF. The chain combines TRBV7-3 with TRBJ2-1, with D uncertain. Germline values: CDR1 SGHTA, CDR2 FQGTGA. Between the trimmed V and J ends, which lost 2 bases and 7 bases, there was a span of 3 bases. The CDR3 loop spans 11 amino acids.

The rearrangement uses TRBV12-3 or TRBV12-4 and TRBJ1-6; D unresolved. V dropped 3 bases and J dropped 7 bases, with 4 bases sitting between them. The CDR3 is 12 residues long. The CDR3 region is CASSFPNSPLHF. The CDR3 nucleotides are TGTGCCAGCAGTTTTCCCAATTCACCCCTCCACTTT.

V and J are TRBV4-2 and TRBJ2-5; a possible D gene is TRBD2 (6 bases). Deletions cut 0 bases from V and 2 bases from J, with 7 bases between. Germline V gene lookup returns CDR1 LGHNA and CDR2 YNFKEQ. The CDR3 consists of 14 residues. As DNA, the CDR3 is TGTGCCAGCAGCCAAGAGGAGGGGCAAGAGACCCAGTACTTC. Residues: CASSQEEGQETQYF.

This chain connects TRBV12-3 or TRBV12-4 to TRBJ1-1, with D perhaps matching TRBD1 (6 bases). With 5 bases removed from V and 11 bases from J, the gap between germline ends came to 15 bases. The CDR3 covers 12 residues. This CDR3 is CASSPPGEDAFF. In nucleotides, the CDR3 is TGTGCCAGCAGTCCCCCAGGGGAGGACGCTTTCTTT.

The chain uses TRBV27 and TRBJ1-2, with 9 bases that match TRBD1. The CDR3 consists of 14 residues. Germline loops: CDR1 MNHEY, CDR2 SMNVEV (reference sequence). The trim removed 6 bases at V and 5 bases at J, leaving 7 bases unmatched. The CDR3: CASRPGTGIYGYTF. In nucleotides, the CDR3 is TGTGCCAGCAGGCCCGGGACAGGGATATATGGCTACACCTTC.

In this sample, this clone turned up once. The chain uses TRBV11-2 and TRBJ1-1; D not resolved. The CDR3 contains 13 residues. The V end was cut by 5 bases, the J end by 6 bases, with 13 bases between. Germline CDR1 reads SGHAT; CDR2 reads FQNNGV. CDR3 loop: CASSLVKGPEAFF. In DNA, the CDR3 is TGTGCCAGCAGCCTAGTCAAGGGTCCTGAAGCTTTCTTT. Variable domain in full (rest from reference TRBV11-2 and TRBJ1-1): EAGVAQSPRYKIIEKRQSVAFWCNPISGHATLYWYQQILGQGPKLLIQFQNNGVVDDSQLPKDRFSAERLKGVDSTLKIQPAKLEDSAVYLCASSLVKGPEAFFGQGTRLTVV.

The chain links TRBV3-1 (or the pseudogene TRBV3-2) to TRBJ1-1; D remains unclear. Trimming took 4 bases from V and 4 from J, leaving 10 bases between them. There are 13 residues in the CDR3. CDR1 is LGHDT and CDR2 is YNNKEL in the germline V gene (reference sequence). The CDR3 region has the DNA TGTGCCAGCAGCCCGGCCGTGGGCACTGAAGCTTTCTTT. It codes for CASSPAVGTEAFF.

The chain employs TRBV7-2 and TRBJ2-2; D call uncertain. The CDR3 extends over 15 amino acids. Germline V gene lookup returns CDR1 SGHTA and CDR2 FQGNSA. Deletions cut 1 base from V and 4 bases from J, with 10 bases between. The CDR3 DNA is TGTGCCAGCAGCTTAGTTGTTATACTCACCGGGGAGCTGTTTTTT. Protein sequence: CASSLVVILTGELFF. Based on the CDR3 plus reference TRBV7-2 and TRBJ2-2, the full variable domain is GAGVSQSPSNKVTEKGKDVELRCDPISGHTALYWYRQSLGQGLEFLIYFQGNSAPDKSGLPSDRFSAERTGGSVSTLTIQRTQQEDSAVYLCASSLVVILTGELFFGEGSRLTVL.

In DNA, the CDR3 is TGTGCCAGCGGGACAGGGGGTAGGATCACTGAAGCTTTCTTT. Encoded protein: CASGTGGRITEAFF. V and J are TRBV11-2 and TRBJ1-1; 11 nucleotides match TRBD1. V lost 8 bases and J lost 4; bases outside the gene matches: 6. Germline V gene sequence: CDR1 SGHAT, CDR2 FQNNGV. The CDR3 sequence is 14 residues long.

This clone has only one observation. The germline gene is not matched at one end of the junction; a read error may be the cause. V is TRBV19 and J is TRBJ1-6; no reliable D call. Germline V gene sequence: CDR1 LNHDA, CDR2 SQIVND (reference sequence). The CDR3 covers 16 residues. The CDR3 protein is CASSIENGPPNSPLHF. CDR3 DNA sequence: TGTGCCAGTAGCATAGAAAATGGACCGCCGAATTCACCCCTCCACTTT.

The sample holds one count of this clone. V usage is TRBV24-1 and J usage is TRBJ2-1, with 7 bases identical to TRBD2. The CDR3 is made up of 17 amino acids. Germline V gives CDR1 KGHDR, CDR2 SFDVKD. J was trimmed by 9 bases and V by 2 bases; bases with no gene match: 15. The CDR3 region has the DNA TGTGCCACCAGTGATTGGACTAGTGGGTCCGTCATGCGTGAGCAGTTCTTC. This sequence encodes CATSDWTSGSVMREQFF.

The chain is built from TRBV5-8 and TRBJ2-1; 12 nucleotides agree with TRBD2. The CDR3 runs to 19 residues. V lost 0 bases, J lost 2 bases, and 9 bases stayed unmatched. CDR1 is SGHTS and CDR2 is YDEGEE in the germline V gene. The CDR3 region has the DNA TGTGCCAGCAGCTTGGAGCTAGCGGGAGGGCCTGGTCCCTACAATGAGCAGTTCTTC. Encoded protein: CASSLELAGGPGPYNEQFF.

The chain couples TRBV6-2 or TRBV6-3 to TRBJ1-3, with a possible D match to TRBD1 (5 bases). Germline lookup yields CDR1 MNHEY and CDR2 SVGEGT. Trimming pared 6 bases from V and 4 bases from J, leaving 19 bases between. The CDR3 sequence is 16 residues long. CDR3 residues: CASSPGGEYYGNTIYF. The DNA for the CDR3 is TGTGCCAGCAGCCCTGGGGGGGAGTATTACGGAAACACCATATATTTT.

This clone was observed a handful of times. The chain recombines TRBV29-1 with TRBJ2-2; TRBD2 aligns across 11 bases. The J segment lost 6 bases and the V segment lost 6 bases, leaving 9 bases of the junction unmatched. The CDR3 runs 15 residues. Germline CDR1 reads SQVTM; CDR2 reads ANQGSEA. CDR3 in DNA: TGCAGCGTCCAACTAGCGGGAGTGGCGTCCGGGGAGCTGTTTTTT. It yields the protein CSVQLAGVASGELFF.

The J gene is TRBJ2-7, the V gene TRBV10-1, with 7 bases fitting TRBD1. The CDR3 contains 14 residues. Germline-derived CDR1 and CDR2 are WNHNN and SYGVQD (reference sequence). V trimming: 2 bases; J trimming: 5 bases; junction bases outside the gene matches: 6. In nucleotides, the CDR3 is TGCGCCAGCAGTGAGAGGACAGGTAACCACGAGCAGTACTTC. Its protein product is CASSERTGNHEQYF.

The chain employs TRBV27 and TRBJ2-2; D perhaps matches TRBD1 (6 bases). Trimming cost V 5 bases and J 5 bases, with 21 bases left between them. The length of the CDR3 is 17 residues. In germline, CDR1 is MNHEY, CDR2 SMNVEV (reference sequence). In DNA form, the CDR3 reads TGTGCCAGCAGTAGCGATCAGAGGCAGGGGTCTACCGGGGAGCTGTTTTTT. It encodes CASSSDQRQGSTGELFF.

The CDR3 loop reads CASSGQGANTGELFF. The CDR3 DNA sequence: TGTGCCAGCAGCGGACAGGGGGCGAACACCGGGGAGCTGTTTTTT. J is TRBJ2-2 and V is TRBV7-9; 10 bases match TRBD1. The length of the CDR3 is 15 residues. Trimming at V came to 5 bases and at J to 0 bases, leaving 0 bases not matched to a gene. CDR1 SEHNR and CDR2 FQNEAQ come from the germline V gene (reference sequence).

The V and J genes are TRBV3-1 (or the pseudogene TRBV3-2) and TRBJ2-1; 9 positions agree with TRBD2. The CDR3 totals 15 residues. Germline CDR1 and CDR2: LGHDT and YNNKEL (reference sequence). V dropped 2 bases and J dropped 6; count of bases not matched to a gene: 5. CDR3 DNA: TGTGCCAGCAGCCAAAGAGCTAGCGGGACCAATGAGCAGTTCTTC. This encodes CASSQRASGTNEQFF.

The chain employs TRBV6-6 and TRBJ1-5; D is unclear. The ends were cut back, 6 bases at V and 0 bases at J, with 9 bases in the middle. Per the germline V gene, CDR1 is MNHNY and CDR2 is SVGAGI (reference sequence). The CDR3 is made up of 14 amino acids. The CDR3 reads CASSLTDSNQPQHF. The CDR3 DNA reads TGTGCCAGCAGCTTGACGGATAGCAATCAGCCCCAGCATTTT.

This rearrangement joins TRBV5-1 to TRBJ1-2, with D maybe TRBD1 (5 bases). V was trimmed by 4 bases and J by 3 bases, leaving 16 bases between them. This CDR3 contains 15 residues. Germline V gene lookup returns CDR1 SGHRS and CDR2 YFSETQ. The CDR3 loop reads CASSPSPGRDYGYTF. The CDR3 bases are TGCGCCAGCAGCCCGTCTCCGGGACGCGACTATGGCTACACCTTC.

V usage is TRBV12-3 or TRBV12-4 and J usage is TRBJ1-3; possibly TRBD1 for D (5 bases). The length of the CDR3 is 13 residues. V was trimmed by 6 bases and J by 8 bases, leaving 14 bases between them. CDR3 bases: TGTGCCAGCAGCCTGGGGGGTAAGGACACCATATATTTT. It translates to CASSLGGKDTIYF.

This chain joins TRBV7-2 and TRBJ2-3; D is unresolved. CDR1 and CDR2 from the germline V gene are SGHTA and FQGNSA. Trimming took 6 bases from V and 3 from J, leaving 13 bases between them. The CDR3 has 14 amino acids. The CDR3 loop is CASSSEGLTDTQYF. In DNA form, the CDR3 reads TGTGCCAGCAGTTCAGAAGGGCTAACAGATACGCAGTATTTT.

This clone was seen only a few times. The V call is TRBV19, the J call TRBJ2-7; D call uncertain. The CDR3 runs 16 residues. Trimming removed 5 bases at V and 2 bases at J, with 19 bases between. Looked up from germline, CDR1 is LNHDA and CDR2 is SQIVND (reference sequence). CDR3 in DNA: TGTGCCAGTAGTGCAGAAGACATCTTCAAGCCCTACGAGCAGTACTTC. Translating gives CASSAEDIFKPYEQYF.